The rows below give T cell receptor beta chains drawn from one sample of a study of T cell responses to AZD1222 COVID-19 vaccine. TCRdb's table, derived via immunoSEQ multiplex PCR, lists solely in-frame clones and lacks some. The sample lists more than 85,000 clones, approximately 94% seen once, with 2.9% in the top ten. The starting material was peripheral blood, obtained 28 days after the second AZD1222 dose. The receptors stem from an adult who received the AZD1222 COVID-19 vaccine. The conserved cysteine and the conserved F or W are not part of the CDR3 here. Fields, in order: V gene, CDR3 protein.

v_call: TRBV2
cdr3_aa: ASKTYTEAF

v_call: TRBV3-1/TRBV3-2
cdr3_aa: ASSQGGGSGYT

v_call: TRBV18
cdr3_aa: ASSPQGASYEQY

v_call: TRBV29-1
cdr3_aa: SVGGLGRDTQY

v_call: TRBV10-3
cdr3_aa: AIRQTGAREAF

v_call: TRBV6-6
cdr3_aa: ASSYLLQGGNSPLH

v_call: TRBV12-5
cdr3_aa: ASGTRGGRAGNTIY

v_call: TRBV11-2
cdr3_aa: ASSGPTGTTYNEQF

v_call: TRBV3-1/TRBV3-2
cdr3_aa: ASSQDRRRANYGYT

v_call: TRBV7-9
cdr3_aa: ASSRKETQY

v_call: TRBV6-5
cdr3_aa: ASSRTGNRGYT

v_call: TRBV4-1
cdr3_aa: ASSQGSLNTEAF

v_call: TRBV4-1
cdr3_aa: ASSQSSGGQYIYGYT

v_call: TRBV29-1
cdr3_aa: SASGNTEAF

v_call: TRBV5-1
cdr3_aa: ASSLVFVAGAGEKLF

v_call: TRBV11-2
cdr3_aa: ASSTTGPGQPQH

v_call: TRBV5-8
cdr3_aa: ASSLRGGTDTQY

v_call: TRBV5-6
cdr3_aa: ASSLPTSPRHGTQY

v_call: TRBV15
cdr3_aa: ATSRGRTGRLNYGYT

v_call: TRBV27
cdr3_aa: ASKGSTYEQY

v_call: TRBV19
cdr3_aa: ASSIRDIADEQY

v_call: TRBV3-1/TRBV3-2
cdr3_aa: ASSGDRLNNYGYT

v_call: TRBV4-2
cdr3_aa: ASSQVQGTGDTEAF

v_call: TRBV4-1
cdr3_aa: ASSPGAGLNTEAF